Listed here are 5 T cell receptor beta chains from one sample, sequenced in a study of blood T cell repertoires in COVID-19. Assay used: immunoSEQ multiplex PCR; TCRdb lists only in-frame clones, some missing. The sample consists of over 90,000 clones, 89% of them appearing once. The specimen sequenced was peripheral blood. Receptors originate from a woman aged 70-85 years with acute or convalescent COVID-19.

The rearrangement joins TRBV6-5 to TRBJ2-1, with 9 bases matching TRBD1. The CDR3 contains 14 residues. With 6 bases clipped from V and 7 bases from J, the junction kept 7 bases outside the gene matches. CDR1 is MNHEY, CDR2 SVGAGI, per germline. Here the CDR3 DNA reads TGTGCCAGCAGGGGACAGGGTGGGGAGAATGAGCAGTTCTTC. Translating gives CASRGQGGENEQFF.

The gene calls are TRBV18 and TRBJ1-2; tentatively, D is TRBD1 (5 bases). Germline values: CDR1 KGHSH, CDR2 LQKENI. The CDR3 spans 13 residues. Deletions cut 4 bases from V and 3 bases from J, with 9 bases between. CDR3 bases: TGTGCCAGCTCACGAGAACAGGACTATGGCTACACCTTC. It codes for CASSREQDYGYTF.

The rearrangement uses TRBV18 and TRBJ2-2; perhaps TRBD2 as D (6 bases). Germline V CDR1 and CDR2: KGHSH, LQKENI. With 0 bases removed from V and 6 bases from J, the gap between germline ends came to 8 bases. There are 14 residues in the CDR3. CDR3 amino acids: CASSPPGEAGELFF. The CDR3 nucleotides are TGTGCCAGCTCACCACCGGGGGAGGCCGGGGAGCTGTTTTTT. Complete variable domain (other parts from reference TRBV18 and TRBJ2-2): NAGVMQNPRHLVRRRGQEARLRCSPMKGHSHVYWYRQLPEEGLKFMVYLQKENIIDESGMPKERFSAEFPKEGPSILRIQQVVRGDSAAYFCASSPPGEAGELFFGEGSRLTVL.

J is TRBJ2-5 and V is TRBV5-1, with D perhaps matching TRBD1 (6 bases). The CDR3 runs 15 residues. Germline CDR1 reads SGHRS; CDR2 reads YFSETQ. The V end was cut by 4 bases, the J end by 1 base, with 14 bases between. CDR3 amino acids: CASSTTGRSQETQYF. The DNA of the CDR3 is TGCGCCAGCAGCACAACAGGGCGCTCCCAAGAGACCCAGTACTTC.

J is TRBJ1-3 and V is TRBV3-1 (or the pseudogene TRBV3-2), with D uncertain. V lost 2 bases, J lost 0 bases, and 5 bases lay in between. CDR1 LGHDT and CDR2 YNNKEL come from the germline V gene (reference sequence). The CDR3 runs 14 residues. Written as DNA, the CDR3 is TGTGCCAGCAGCCAACAGTTCTCTGGAAACACCATATATTTT. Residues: CASSQQFSGNTIYF.